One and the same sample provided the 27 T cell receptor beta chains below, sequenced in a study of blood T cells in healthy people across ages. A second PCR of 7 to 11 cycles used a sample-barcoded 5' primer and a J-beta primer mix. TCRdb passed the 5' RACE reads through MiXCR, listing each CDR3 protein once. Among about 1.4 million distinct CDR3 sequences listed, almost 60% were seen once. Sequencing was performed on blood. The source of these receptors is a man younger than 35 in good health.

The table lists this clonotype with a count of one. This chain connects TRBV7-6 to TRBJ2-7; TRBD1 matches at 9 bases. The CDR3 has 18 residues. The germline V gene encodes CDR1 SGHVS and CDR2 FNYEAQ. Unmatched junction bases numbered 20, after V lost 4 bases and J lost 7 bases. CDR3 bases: TGTGCCAGCAGCTCTCATCAACGTTGGGACAGGGAGGTCGGTGAGCAGTACTTC. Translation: CASSSHQRWDREVGEQYF.

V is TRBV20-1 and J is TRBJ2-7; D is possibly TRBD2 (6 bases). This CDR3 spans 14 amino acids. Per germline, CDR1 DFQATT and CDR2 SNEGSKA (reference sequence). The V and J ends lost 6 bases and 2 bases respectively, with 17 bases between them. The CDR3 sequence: CSALSLANTYEQYF. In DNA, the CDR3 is TGCAGTGCCCTGAGTCTAGCGAATACCTACGAGCAGTACTTC.

The CDR3 nucleotides read TGTGCCAGCAGCATGGCACCTAATTCACCCCTCCACTTT. It codes for CASSMAPNSPLHF. This rearrangement joins TRBV21-1 to TRBJ1-6. TRBV21-1 is shown as a pseudogene. This CDR3 spans 13 amino acids.

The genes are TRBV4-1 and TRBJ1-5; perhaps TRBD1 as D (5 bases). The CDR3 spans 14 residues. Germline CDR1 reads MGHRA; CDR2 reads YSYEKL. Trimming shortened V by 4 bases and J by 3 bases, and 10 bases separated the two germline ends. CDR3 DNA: TGCGCCAGCAGCCCGACAGTTTTCAATCAGCCCCAGCATTTT. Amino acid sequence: CASSPTVFNQPQHF.

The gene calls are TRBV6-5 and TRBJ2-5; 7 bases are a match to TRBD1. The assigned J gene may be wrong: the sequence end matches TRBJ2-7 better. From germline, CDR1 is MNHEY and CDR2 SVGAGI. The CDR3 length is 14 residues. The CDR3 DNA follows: TGTGCCAGCAGTTACTCGACCTCAGGGGGCGAGCAGTACTTC. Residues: CASSYSTSGGEQYF.

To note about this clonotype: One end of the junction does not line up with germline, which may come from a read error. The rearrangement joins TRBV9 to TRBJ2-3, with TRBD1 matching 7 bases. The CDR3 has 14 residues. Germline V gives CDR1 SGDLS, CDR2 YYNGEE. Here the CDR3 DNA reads TGTGCCAGCAGCAGGGACAGTAGCACAGATGCGCAGTATTTT. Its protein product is CASSRDSSTDAQYF.

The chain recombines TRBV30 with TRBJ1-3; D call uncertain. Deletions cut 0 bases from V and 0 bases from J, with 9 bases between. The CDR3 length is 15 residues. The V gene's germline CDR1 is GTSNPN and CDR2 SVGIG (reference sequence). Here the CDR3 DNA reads TGTGCCTGGAGTGTGACACTGGGCTCTGGAAACACCATATATTTT. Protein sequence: CAWSVTLGSGNTIYF.

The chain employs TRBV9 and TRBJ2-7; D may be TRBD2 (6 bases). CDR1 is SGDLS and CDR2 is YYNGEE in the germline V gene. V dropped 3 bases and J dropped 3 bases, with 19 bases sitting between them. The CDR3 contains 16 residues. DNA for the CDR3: TGTGCCAGCAGCGCGGGGGTGGCTGCTAATTACTACGAGCAGTACTTC. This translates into CASSAGVAANYYEQYF.

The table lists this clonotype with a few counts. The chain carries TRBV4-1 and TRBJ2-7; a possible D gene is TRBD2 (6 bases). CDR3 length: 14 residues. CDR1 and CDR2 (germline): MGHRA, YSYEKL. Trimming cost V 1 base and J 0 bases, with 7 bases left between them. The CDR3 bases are TGCGCCAGCAGCCAAGTAGCGGTCTCCTACGAGCAGTACTTC. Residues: CASSQVAVSYEQYF.

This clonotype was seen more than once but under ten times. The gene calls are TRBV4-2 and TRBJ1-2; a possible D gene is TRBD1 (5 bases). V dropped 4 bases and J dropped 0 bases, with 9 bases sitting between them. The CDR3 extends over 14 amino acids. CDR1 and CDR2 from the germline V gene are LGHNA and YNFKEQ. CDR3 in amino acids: CASSPRQPNYGYTF. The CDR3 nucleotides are TGTGCCAGCAGCCCGCGACAGCCTAACTATGGCTACACCTTC.

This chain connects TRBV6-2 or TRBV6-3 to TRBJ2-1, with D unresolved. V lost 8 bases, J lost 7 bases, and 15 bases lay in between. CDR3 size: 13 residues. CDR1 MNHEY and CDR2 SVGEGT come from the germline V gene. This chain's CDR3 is CASGFYLVNEQFF. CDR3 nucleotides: TGTGCCAGCGGGTTCTATCTAGTAAATGAGCAGTTCTTC.

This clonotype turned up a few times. The DNA of the CDR3 is TGCGCCAGCAGCCAGGACCTGCTAGCGGATACCTACGAGCAGTACTTC. Encoded protein: CASSQDLLADTYEQYF. V gene TRBV4-1 combines with J gene TRBJ2-7; TRBD2 matches at 7 bases. CDR3 length: 16 residues. V was clipped by 3 bases and J by 2 bases; unmatched bases: 10. Germline-derived CDR1 and CDR2 are MGHRA and YSYEKL.

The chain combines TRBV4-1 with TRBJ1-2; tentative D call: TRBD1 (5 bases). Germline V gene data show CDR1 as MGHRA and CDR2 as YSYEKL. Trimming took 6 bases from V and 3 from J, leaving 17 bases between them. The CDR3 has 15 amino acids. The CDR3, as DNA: TGCGCCAGCAGGGGGCCCGAGGGGCTTCACTATGGCTACACCTTC. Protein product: CASRGPEGLHYGYTF.

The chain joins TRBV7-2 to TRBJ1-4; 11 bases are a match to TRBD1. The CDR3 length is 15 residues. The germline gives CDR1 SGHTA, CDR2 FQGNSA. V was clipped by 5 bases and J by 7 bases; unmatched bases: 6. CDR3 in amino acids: CASSPGQGAVEKLFF. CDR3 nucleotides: TGTGCCAGCAGCCCAGGACAGGGGGCGGTTGAAAAACTGTTTTTT.

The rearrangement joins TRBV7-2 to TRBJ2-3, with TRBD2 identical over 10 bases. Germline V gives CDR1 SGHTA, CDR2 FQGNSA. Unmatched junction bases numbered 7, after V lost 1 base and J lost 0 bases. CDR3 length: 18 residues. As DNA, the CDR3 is TGTGCCAGCAGCTTAGTTCGAGGACTAGCGGAAAGCACAGATACGCAGTATTTT. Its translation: CASSLVRGLAESTDTQYF.

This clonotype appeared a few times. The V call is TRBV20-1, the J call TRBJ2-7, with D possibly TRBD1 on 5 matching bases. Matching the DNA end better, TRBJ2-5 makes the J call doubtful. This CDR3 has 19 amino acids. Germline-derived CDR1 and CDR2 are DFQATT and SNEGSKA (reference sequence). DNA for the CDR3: TGCAGTGCTAGAACACTTCGGGTCCCCACGGAGACAGTGTTGGAGACCCAGTACTTC. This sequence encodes CSARTLRVPTETVLETQYF.

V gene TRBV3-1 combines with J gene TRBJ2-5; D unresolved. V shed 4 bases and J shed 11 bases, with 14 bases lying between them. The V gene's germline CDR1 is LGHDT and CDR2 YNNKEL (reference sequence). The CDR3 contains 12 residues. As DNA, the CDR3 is TGTGCCAGCAGCCCATCCCACGACGAACAGTACTTC. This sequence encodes CASSPSHDEQYF.

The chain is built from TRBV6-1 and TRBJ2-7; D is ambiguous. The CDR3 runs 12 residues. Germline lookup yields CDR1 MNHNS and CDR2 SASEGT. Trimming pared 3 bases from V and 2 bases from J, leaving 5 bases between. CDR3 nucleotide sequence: TGTGCCAGCAGTGATAAGCCCTACGAGCAGTACTTC. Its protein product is CASSDKPYEQYF.

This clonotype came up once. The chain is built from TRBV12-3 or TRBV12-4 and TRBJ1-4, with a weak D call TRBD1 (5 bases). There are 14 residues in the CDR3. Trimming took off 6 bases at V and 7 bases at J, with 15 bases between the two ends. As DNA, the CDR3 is TGTGCCAGCAGCCGAGACAGCCGATTTGAAAAACTGTTTTTT. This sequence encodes CASSRDSRFEKLFF.

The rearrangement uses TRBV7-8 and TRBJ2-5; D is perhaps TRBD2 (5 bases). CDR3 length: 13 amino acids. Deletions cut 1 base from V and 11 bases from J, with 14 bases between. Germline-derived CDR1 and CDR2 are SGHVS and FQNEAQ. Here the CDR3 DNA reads TGTGCCAGCAGCTTAGGCCCCTCGGAGGAGCAGTACTTC. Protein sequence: CASSLGPSEEQYF.

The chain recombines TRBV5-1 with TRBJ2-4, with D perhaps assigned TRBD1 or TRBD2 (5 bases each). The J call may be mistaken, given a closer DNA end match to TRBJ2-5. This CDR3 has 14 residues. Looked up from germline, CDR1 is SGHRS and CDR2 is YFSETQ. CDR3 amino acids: CASSFGAVKETQYF. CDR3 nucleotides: TGCGCCAGCAGCTTCGGGGCAGTAAAAGAGACCCAGTACTTC.

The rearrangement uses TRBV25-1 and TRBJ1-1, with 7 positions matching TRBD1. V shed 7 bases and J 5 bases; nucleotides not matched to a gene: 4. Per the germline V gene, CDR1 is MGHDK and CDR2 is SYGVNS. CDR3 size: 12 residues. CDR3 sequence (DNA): TGTGCCAGCAAAGGGGGCGGGACTGAAGCTTTCTTT. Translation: CASKGGGTEAFF.

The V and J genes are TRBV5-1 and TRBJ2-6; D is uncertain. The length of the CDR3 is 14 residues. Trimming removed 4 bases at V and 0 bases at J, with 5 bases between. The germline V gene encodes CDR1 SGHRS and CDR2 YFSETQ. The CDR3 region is CASSTISGANVLTF. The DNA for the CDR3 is TGCGCCAGCAGCACCATCTCTGGGGCCAACGTCCTGACTTTC. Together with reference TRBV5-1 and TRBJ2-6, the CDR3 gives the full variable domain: KAGVTQTPRYLIKTRGQQVTLSCSPISGHRSVSWYQQTPGQGLQFLFEYFSETQRNKGNFPGRFSGRQFSNSRSEMNVSTLELGDSALYLCASSTISGANVLTFGAGSRLTVL.

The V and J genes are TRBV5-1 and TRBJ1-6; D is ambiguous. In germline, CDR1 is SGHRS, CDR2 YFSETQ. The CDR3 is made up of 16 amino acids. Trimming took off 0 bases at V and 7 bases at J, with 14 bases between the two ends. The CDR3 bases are TGCGCCAGCAGCTTGGCCTGGAGTCAGACAAATTCACCCCTCCACTTT. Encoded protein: CASSLAWSQTNSPLHF.

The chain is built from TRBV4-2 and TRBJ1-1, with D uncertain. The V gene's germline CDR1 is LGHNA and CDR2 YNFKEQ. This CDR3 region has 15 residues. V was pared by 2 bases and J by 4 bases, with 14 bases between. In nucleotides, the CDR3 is TGTGCCAGCAGCCAATTAGACGGCCGGGGCACTGAAGCTTTCTTT. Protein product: CASSQLDGRGTEAFF.

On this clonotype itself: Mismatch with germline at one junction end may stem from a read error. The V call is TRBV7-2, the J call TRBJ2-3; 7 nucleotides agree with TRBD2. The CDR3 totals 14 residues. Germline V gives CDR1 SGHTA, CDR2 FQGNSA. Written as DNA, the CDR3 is TGTGCCAGCAGCGTAGCGCGGGGGACAGATACGCAGTATTTT. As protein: CASSVARGTDTQYF.

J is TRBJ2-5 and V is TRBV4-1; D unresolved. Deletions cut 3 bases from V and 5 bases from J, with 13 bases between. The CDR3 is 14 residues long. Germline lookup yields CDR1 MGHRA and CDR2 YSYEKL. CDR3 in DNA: TGCGCCAGCAGCCACCAAAGTCGGGTGGAGACCCAGTACTTC. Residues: CASSHQSRVETQYF.